The sequence of this T cell receptor (beta chain) was determined in a study of blood T cell repertoires in COVID-19. The wider study: The United States, Italy and Spain supplied acute and convalescent COVID-19 samples. Sources were T cells, B-cell-depleted T cells, or PBMCs; the material itself was cDNA or gDNA.

Authors' methods: Estimates of nucleated cell counts were drawn from the amplification of reference gene primers. Method: immunoSEQ multiplex PCR; TCRdb's copy keeps in-frame clones and lacks some. The V and J calls and clone size were taken over from that table, and D and trimming were inferred from the DNA. The sample lists 220,000 or so clones, around 84% seen once, with approximately 2.6% in the top ten. Unmatched junction bases numbered 4, after V lost 3 bases and J lost 4 bases. The CDR3 has 15 residues. CDR1 and CDR2 from the germline V gene are SGHDT and YYEEEE. The sequenced sample consisted of peripheral blood. This clonotype was obtained from a man in his forties or fifties who had recovered from COVID-19. V and J are TRBV5-6 and TRBJ1-5, with 10 nucleotides matching TRBD1. CDR3 DNA sequence: TGTGCCAGCAGCTCCCGGACAGGGGGAAATCAGCCCCAGCATTTT. Its translation is CASSSRTGGNQPQHF.